This TCR beta chain comes out of a study of vaccination effects on CD4 cells after COVID-19. Study-level background: Median timing of post-vaccine samples was 72 days after the second dose.

From germline, CDR1 is GTSNPN and CDR2 SVGIG (reference sequence). The V gene lost 3 bases and the J gene lost 1 base, with 24 bases spanning the gap. CDR3 length equals 19 residues. In this sample, this clone turned up a few times. Antigen specificity is unknown. Sequencing followed a ViraFEST assay step that expanded antigen-specific CD4+ T cells with viral peptide pools. Culture proceeded for about 11 days, and CD4+ T cells were then isolated. Vaccination of participants consisted of two doses of either the BNT162b2 or mRNA-1273 vaccine. Only in-frame clones appear in the TCRdb table, and some are missing; sequencing was by immunoSEQ multiplex PCR. The repertoire has around 25,000 clones, approximately 79% of them found once; the top ten carry about 6%.

This chain connects TRBV30 to TRBJ1-4, with D perhaps matching TRBD1 (5 bases). The receptor's source is a human donor who received a COVID-19 vaccine. Some clones in this sample may be carry-over from other donors' samples. The sample here was CD4+ T cells from PBMCs cultured with SARS-CoV-2 spike peptides, taken after COVID-19 vaccination. The CDR3 DNA is TGTGCCTGGAGCCGCCTTAGGACGGGGTGGAGGGGAACTAATGAAAAACTGTTTTTT. It is translated as CAWSRLRTGWRGTNEKLFF.